Following are 2 T cell receptor beta chains from one sample sequenced in a study of blood T cell repertoires in COVID-19. TCRdb keeps only in-frame clones here, not all; method: immunoSEQ multiplex PCR. Counted here are over 150,000 clones, more than 70% occurring once; the ten biggest clones make up 5.5% to 8%. Sequenced input: peripheral blood. These receptors originate from a man between 45 and 60 years old with active or convalescent COVID-19.

The CDR3 bases are TGTGCCAGCAGCTCTCCACTAGCGGGAGGAAACAATGAGCAGTTCTTC. Translated, it gives CASSSPLAGGNNEQFF. This chain uses TRBV11-3 with TRBJ2-1; 12 positions match TRBD2. This CDR3 is built from 16 residues. The germline CDR1 and CDR2 sequences are SGHNT and YENEEA. J gave up 5 bases and V 4 bases, and 6 bases lay outside the gene matches.

V gene TRBV2 combines with J gene TRBJ2-2, with D possibly matching TRBD1 (6 bases). Germline V gene data show CDR1 as SNHLY and CDR2 as FYNNEI. V lost 3 bases and J 7 bases, leaving 12 bases between the germline ends. CDR3 length: 14 amino acids. CDR3 coding DNA: TGTGCCAGCAGTGACAGGGGAACTGACGGGGAGCTGTTTTTT. Its translation: CASSDRGTDGELFF.